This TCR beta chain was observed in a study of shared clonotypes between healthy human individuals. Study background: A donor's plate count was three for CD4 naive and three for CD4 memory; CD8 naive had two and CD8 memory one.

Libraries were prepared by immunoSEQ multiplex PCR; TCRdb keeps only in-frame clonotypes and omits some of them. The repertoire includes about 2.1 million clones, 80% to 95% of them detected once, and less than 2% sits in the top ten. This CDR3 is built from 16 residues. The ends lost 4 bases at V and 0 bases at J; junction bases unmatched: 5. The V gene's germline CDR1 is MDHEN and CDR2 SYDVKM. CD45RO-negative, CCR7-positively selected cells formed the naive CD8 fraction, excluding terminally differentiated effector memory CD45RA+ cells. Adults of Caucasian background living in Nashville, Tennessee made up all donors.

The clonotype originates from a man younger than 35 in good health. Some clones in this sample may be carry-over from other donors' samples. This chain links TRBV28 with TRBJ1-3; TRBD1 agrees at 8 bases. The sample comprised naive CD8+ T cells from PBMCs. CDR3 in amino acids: CASSSPGTGSGNTIYF. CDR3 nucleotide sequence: TGTGCCAGCAGTTCTCCCGGGACAGGCTCTGGAAACACCATATATTTT.